This T cell receptor beta chain was identified during a study of CD8 T cells in ankylosing spondylitis. V dropped 0 bases and J dropped 2 bases, with 10 bases sitting between them. CDR1 is SQVTM and CDR2 is ANQGSEA in the germline V gene. The CDR3 length is 14 residues. For TCR beta, libraries came from quantitative 5'-RACE with molecular barcodes. Each CDR3 protein is one row after TCRdb ran MiXCR on the 5' RACE reads. Found here are around 150,000 distinct CDR3 sequences, about 10% of them singletons; the top ten hold approximately 4%. This clonotype was found many times. What it binds is unknown. The study's findings and limits: Disease-linked clones were reportedly significantly enriched in matched ankylosing spondylitis synovial fluid. Characteristic, it appeared, of ankylosing spondylitis blood was a TCR beta motif of about eight highly homologous variants.

This TCR came from a female donor with ankylosing spondylitis or in good health (not recorded which). The source material was blood, either unsorted or a sorted T cell fraction (not recorded which). This sequence joins TRBV29-1 and TRBJ1-1; no definite D call. The CDR3 sequence is CSVEDVGFNTEAFF. The CDR3 region has the DNA TGCAGCGTTGAAGACGTCGGCTTCAACACTGAAGCTTTCTTT.